Included here is one T cell receptor (beta chain) sequence, with context. What antigen it recognizes has not been identified. Base qualities were left out, and no much larger clone turns up one base away. The intended sense of this specimen's time point label: pre-treatment baseline. Blood samples were taken before treatment (T0) and at week 3 (W3), following the first cycle of checkpoint blockade. Except for two patients with rapid clinical progression, response was assessed 12 weeks after the first infusion by RECIST 1.1; disease control meant complete response, partial response or stable disease. Patients were excluded for prior systemic cancer treatment, concomitant immunosuppressant therapy or synchronous other active malignancies. Bulk PBMC and plasma cell-free DNA were both sequenced for TCR beta so that circulating cells and T cell turnover could be tracked. Lymphoprep and SepMate tubes were used to isolate PBMC from blood, and red cell lysis was then performed. QIAamp DNA Blood Mini kits were used to extract DNA from PBMC and from sorted T cell subsets.

The data derive from a study of blood T cell dynamics during melanoma immunotherapy (TCRdb year 2020). In terms of the full investigation: Patients with metastatic melanoma were treated with first-line pembrolizumab or nivolumab plus ipilimumab as standard of care in the United Kingdom. To find early correlates of response, the study profiled the peripheral T cell receptor repertoires of patients with metastatic melanoma both before and after one cycle of checkpoint inhibitor therapy. A training cohort was formed from consecutive patients, and a further independent group of patients from the same centre was pooled into an external validation set. Beyond this particular receptor, the publication reports: The relatively small sample size was recognized as a factor that could limit how well the results generalize. Whether the T cell clones driving repertoire changes were melanoma-specific or reflected general immune activation could not be determined in the study. Unlike progressors, patients who went on to achieve disease control showed a bifurcated reorganization of the PBMC repertoire at W3, with either increased clonality or increased diversity.

The CDR3 has 12 amino acids, counting the end cysteine and phenylalanine. Only the CDR3 portion is preserved as DNA: 36 bases, with reading frame beginning at the first base. V trim: 2 bases; J trim: 10 bases; unmatched bases: 4. According to the germline V gene (reference sequence), CDR1 reads GTSNPN and CDR2 reads SVGIG. Every bulk PBMC sample was loaded with the same fixed amount of around 330 ng of DNA. Following the manufacturer instructions, the immunoSEQ TCRb Assay kit was used to amplify TCR beta CDR3 sequences from genomic DNA. The KAPA Library Quantification Kit for Illumina platforms was used to quantify the pooled libraries by qPCR. Pooled libraries were clustered at roughly 0.55-1.2 pM and sequenced on an Illumina NextSeq 500. Per the source publication's procedure: TCR data were analyzed using immunoSEQ ANALYZER and the R LymphoSeq package. A rearrangement efficiency score was calculated as productive divided by the sum of productive and non-productive CDR3 sequences. Within each patient, timepoints were compared pairwise for clonality, measured with the Gini coefficient, and for diversity, measured with the Renyi index at alpha=1. Clonal relatedness, based on an edit distance of 3, and repertoire similarity, based on the Bhattacharyya coefficient, were both computed in LymphoSeq. Linear discriminant analysis on week-3 changes in clonality and diversity was built with the R MASS and caret packages to classify response. TCRdb's version of the immuneACCESS table is confined to in-frame rearrangements and falls short of the full clone set. An unresolved V gene accounts for under half of the shortfall where checked; the remainder is of unknown origin. V, J and clone size are taken as reported in that table, and D and trimming were inferred from the DNA itself. This sample holds under 20,000 clones; around 83% were observed only once. 7.6% of the sample is held by the ten biggest clonotypes.

This sequence uses TRBV30 and TRBJ1-4, with 7 bases aligning to TRBD1. The sequence was collected from a human donor with melanoma. The material was blood, obtained from a patient treated with checkpoint blockade. For the CDR3, the sequence is CAWSLRQGKLFF. The nucleotide sequence is given as TGTGCCTGGAGTCTCCGACAGGGAAAACTGTTTTTT.